This T cell receptor beta chain was profiled in a study of chemoradiotherapy in HPV16-positive cancers. Overall study findings and caveats: Only two HPV16-positive patients supplied the functional HPV-specificity definition. Better recurrence-free survival went with HPV-responsive T-cell expansion in HPV16-positive patients. Candidate HPV-specific clones and E7-related TCR motifs grew in tumor during treatment.

Method: immunoSEQ multiplex PCR; TCRdb's copy keeps in-frame clones and lacks some. The table shows about 1,000 clones, with 85% to 90% occurring only once. Trimming removed 4 bases from V and 6 bases from J, with 9 bases in between. In germline, CDR1 is SEHNR, CDR2 FQNEAQ (reference sequence). This CDR3 region has 12 residues. As for this clone: The antigen is unknown.

Samples were taken several times over chemoradiotherapy. This TCR was recovered from a human donor with HPV-associated anogenital cancer. The sequences come from tumor tissue, collected from a patient who underwent chemoradiotherapy. This rearrangement joins TRBV7-9 to TRBJ1-2; D gene ambiguous. This CDR3 reads CASSSRGDGYTF. In DNA form, the CDR3 reads TGTGCCAGCAGCTCGCGGGGAGATGGCTACACCTTC.